What follows describes a single T cell receptor (beta chain). Its antigen is currently unknown. This record belongs to a study of cytomegalovirus exposure and HLA in healthy donors. General study findings and limits: Another analysis was done later, and it associated 16,951 TCR beta sequences with HLA alleles at 0.05 false discovery rate. Cytomegalovirus association was assigned to 170 or so TCR beta chains. TCR beta sequences reportedly predicted most subjects' HLA-A and HLA-B alleles accurately.

In the PCR, 60 Vbeta and 13 Jbeta primers were used. Data came from immunoSEQ multiplex PCR; TCRdb stores just in-frame clones and leaves some out. The sample yields roughly 100,000 clones, around 73% seen once. The CDR3 contains 14 residues. J gave up 6 bases and V 3 bases, and 8 bases lay outside the gene matches. The germline CDR1 and CDR2 sequences are SGHDN and FVKESK. Healthy bone marrow donors formed the donor group. The receptor's source is a woman in her thirties or forties in good health and CMV-seronegative. The genes are TRBV14 and TRBJ2-7; the match to TRBD1 covers 7 bases. The sequenced sample consisted of PBMCs. The CDR3 region has the DNA TGTGCCAGCAGCCAGGTCAGGGGGAGAGGCGAGCAGTACTTC. Translated: CASSQVRGRGEQYF.